What follows are 26 T cell receptor beta chains derived from one specimen sequenced in a study of immune heterogeneity within non-small cell lung tumors. In a multiplex PCR, 32 V and 13 J primers amplified TCR beta CDR3. TCRdb itself ran the multiplex PCR reads through MiXCR, one entry per CDR3 protein. This sample has 15,000 or so distinct CDR3 sequences; 25% to 35% occur once, and the top ten carry 13% to 15%. Bulk tumor genomic DNA constituted the template, at around 600 ng per sample. The authors collected several far-apart biopsies from each primary tumor during surgery. Curative surgery was undertaken by patients, who had untreated, newly diagnosed non-small cell lung cancer. The sequenced material came from lung tumor tissue. The receptor source for this set is a woman in her fifties or sixties with non-small cell lung cancer.

The chain has TRBV7-3 and TRBJ1-2; D uncertain. The V and J ends lost 5 bases and 4 bases respectively, with 14 bases between them. Germline V CDR1 and CDR2: SGHTA, FQGTGA. CDR3 size: 14 residues. CDR3 sequence reads: CASSAQPGGYGYTF. The CDR3 DNA reads TGTGCCAGCAGCGCGCAACCTGGCGGCTATGGCTACACCTTC.

The chain employs TRBV5-1 and TRBJ1-1, with D tentatively TRBD1 (5 bases). V was shortened by 1 base and J by 6 bases, with 19 bases between the two germline ends. CDR1 SGHRS and CDR2 YFSETQ come from the germline V gene. The CDR3 is made up of 16 amino acids. CDR3 DNA: TGCGCCAGCAGCTTGCCCCATCGGGACGGAACCTCTGAAGCTTTCTTT. Protein sequence: CASSLPHRDGTSEAFF.

This clonotype was detected many times. The V call is TRBV6-1, the J call TRBJ1-4; no reliable D call. Germline V gives CDR1 MNHNS, CDR2 SASEGT. The V end lost 0 bases, the J end lost 6 bases, and 11 bases lay between the germline ends. This CDR3 comprises 15 residues. DNA of the CDR3: TGTGCCAGCAGTGAAGCGCCCGGGCAGGATGAAAAACTGTTTTTT. Residues: CASSEAPGQDEKLFF.

This clonotype is termed medium-sized. The CDR3 DNA is TGCAGTGCTTGGCTCGTACAGGGGCAGTATGGCTACACCTTC. Protein product: CSAWLVQGQYGYTF. J is TRBJ1-2 and V is TRBV20-1; 7 nucleotides align to TRBD1. The CDR3 is made up of 14 amino acids. V lost 5 bases and J lost 5; bases outside the gene matches: 11. From germline, CDR1 is DFQATT and CDR2 SNEGSKA (reference sequence).

This clonotype was recorded many times. The chain couples TRBV6-1 to TRBJ2-1; D might be TRBD2 (6 bases). Germline loops: CDR1 MNHNS, CDR2 SASEGT. CDR3 length equals 15 residues. Between the trimmed V and J ends, which lost 5 bases and 3 bases, there was a span of 14 bases. The CDR3 here is CASSFVADRYNEQFF. CDR3 sequence (DNA): TGTGCCAGCAGTTTCGTAGCGGACCGCTACAATGAGCAGTTCTTC.

Comments on this clonotype: Relative to the germline gene, one junction end is altered; a read error may explain this. The gene calls are TRBV10-3 and TRBJ2-3; TRBD2 agrees at 10 bases. CDR1 ENHRY and CDR2 SYGVKD come from the germline V gene. The CDR3 extends over 17 amino acids. This chain's CDR3 is CTISGLAGAGSTDTQYF. CDR3 bases: TGTACCATCAGCGGGCTAGCGGGGGCCGGTAGCACAGATACGCAGTATTTT.

This clonotype is medium-sized within its sample. The V gene is TRBV20-1, the J gene TRBJ2-1; 9 bases are shared with TRBD2. V was clipped by 5 bases and J by 6 bases; unmatched bases: 11. The CDR3 is 15 residues long. The germline gives CDR1 DFQATT, CDR2 SNEGSKA (reference sequence). The CDR3 here is CSASPSGVLFNEQFF. The CDR3 nucleotides read TGCAGTGCTTCCCCTAGCGGGGTCCTCTTCAATGAGCAGTTCTTC.

This clonotype was detected many times. The gene calls are TRBV2 and TRBJ2-1; no reliable D call. From germline, CDR1 is SNHLY and CDR2 FYNNEI. Trimming pared 4 bases from V and 0 bases from J, leaving 10 bases between. CDR3 size: 15 residues. The DNA for the CDR3 is TGTGCCAGCAGTGTTGGCGGACGCTCCTACAATGAGCAGTTCTTC. It translates to CASSVGGRSYNEQFF. Supplemented by reference TRBV2 and TRBJ2-1, the full variable domain reads EPEVTQTPSHQVTQMGQEVILRCVPISNHLYFYWYRQILGQKVEFLVSFYNNEISEKSEIFDDQFSVERPDGSNFTLKIRSTKLEDSAMYFCASSVGGRSYNEQFFGPGTRLTVL.

The chain combines TRBV10-2 with TRBJ2-7; TRBD1 is a possible D gene (6 bases). This CDR3 comprises 15 residues. The V and J ends lost 4 bases and 1 base respectively, with 14 bases between them. Looked up from germline, CDR1 is WSHSY and CDR2 is SAAADI. The CDR3 loop reads CASSGTGTKSYEQYF. CDR3 coding DNA: TGCGCCAGCAGTGGGACCGGGACAAAGTCCTACGAGCAGTACTTC.

The DNA for the CDR3 is TGTGCCAGCTGTCGTGGGTTGGGGGAAAAACTGTTTTTT. Translating gives CASCRGLGEKLFF. The chain joins TRBV9 to TRBJ1-4; no firm D call. Trimming took off 7 bases at V and 8 bases at J, with 15 bases between the two ends. Germline values: CDR1 SGDLS, CDR2 YYNGEE. This CDR3 is 13 amino acids long.

The V gene is TRBV6-6, the J gene TRBJ2-7, with D possibly being TRBD2 (6 bases). Germline lookup yields CDR1 MNHNY and CDR2 SVGAGI (reference sequence). V lost 7 bases and J lost 6, with 10 bases in between. The CDR3 totals 11 residues. CDR3 loop: CASIGDFEQYF. The CDR3 nucleotides read TGTGCCAGCATAGGGGACTTCGAGCAGTACTTC.

The table lists this clonotype with many counts. This rearrangement joins TRBV20-1 to TRBJ2-1; 12 bases match TRBD1. The CDR3 runs 17 residues. Looked up from germline, CDR1 is DFQATT and CDR2 is SNEGSKA (reference sequence). V was pared by 5 bases and J by 5 bases, with 13 bases of the junction left unmatched. The DNA for the CDR3 is TGCAGTGCTCATAAATTCGGGACAGGGGGCGCAGACAATGAGCAGTTCTTC. Its protein is CSAHKFGTGGADNEQFF.

This clonotype was picked up many times. The chain carries TRBV19 and TRBJ1-2, with D uncertain. V was trimmed by 4 bases and J by 3 bases, leaving 9 bases between them. CDR3 length equals 13 residues. Looked up from germline, CDR1 is LNHDA and CDR2 is SQIVND (reference sequence). The CDR3 DNA reads as TGTGCCAGTAGTACGTGGGAAGACTATGGCTACACCTTC. Translating gives CASSTWEDYGYTF.

This clonotype was counted at least ten times. The V gene is TRBV19, the J gene TRBJ1-3; D is unresolved. The CDR3 length is 15 residues. V was clipped by 3 bases and J by 0 bases, with 9 bases between them. In germline, CDR1 is LNHDA, CDR2 SQIVND (reference sequence). The CDR3 loop is CASSITGSSGNTIYF. Written as DNA, the CDR3 is TGTGCCAGTAGTATTACGGGCTCCTCTGGAAACACCATATATTTT.

This clonotype was counted only a few times. The chain is built from TRBV5-1 and TRBJ1-2; no reliable D call. V shed 0 bases and J shed 2 bases, with 5 bases lying between them. Germline V CDR1 and CDR2: SGHRS, YFSETQ. The CDR3 loop spans 13 amino acids. The CDR3 here is CASSLDTNYGYTF. Written as DNA, the CDR3 is TGCGCCAGCAGCTTGGACACCAACTATGGCTACACCTTC.

This clonotype was detected only a few times. The genes are TRBV11-2 and TRBJ2-5; D remains unclear. This CDR3 has 11 amino acids. In germline, CDR1 is SGHAT, CDR2 FQNNGV. V lost 5 bases and J 2 bases, leaving 3 bases between the germline ends. The CDR3 DNA reads TGTGCCAGCAGCGCACAAGAGACCCAGTACTTC. Its translation: CASSAQETQYF.

The rearrangement links TRBV6-2 or TRBV6-3 to TRBJ1-5; 7 bases match TRBD1. With 6 bases clipped from V and 6 bases from J, the junction kept 8 bases outside the gene matches. The CDR3 spans 14 residues. Germline CDR1 reads MNHEY; CDR2 reads SVGEGT. CDR3 residues: CASSPIGGGQPQHF. The CDR3 DNA is TGTGCCAGCAGCCCTATAGGGGGCGGTCAGCCCCAGCATTTT.

This clonotype was counted many times. V and J are TRBV19 and TRBJ1-1; D perhaps matches TRBD1 (5 bases). Germline loops: CDR1 LNHDA, CDR2 SQIVND (reference sequence). Between the trimmed V and J ends, which lost 5 bases and 3 bases, there was a span of 16 bases. The CDR3 contains 15 residues. CDR3 DNA: TGTGCCAGTAGTTTCCGACGGGGAGGGGACACTGAAGCTTTCTTT. Protein sequence: CASSFRRGGDTEAFF.

This clonotype came up a few times. This rearrangement joins TRBV5-6 to TRBJ1-3; no clear D gene. Deletions cut 2 bases from V and 0 bases from J, with 9 bases between. Germline-derived CDR1 and CDR2 are SGHDT and YYEEEE. This CDR3 has 15 amino acids. CDR3 sequence (DNA): TGTGCCAGCAGCTTAATCACGAACTCTGGAAACACCATATATTTT. Encoded protein: CASSLITNSGNTIYF.

There are many counts of this clonotype. V usage is TRBV29-1 and J usage is TRBJ1-5, with a tentative D call TRBD1 (6 bases). The V and J ends lost 1 base and 13 bases respectively, with 11 bases between them. CDR3 length: 11 amino acids. Germline V lookup: CDR1 SQVTM, CDR2 ANQGSEA. The CDR3 here is CSVEGGRGQHF. In nucleotides, the CDR3 is TGCAGCGTTGAAGGGGGCAGGGGTCAGCATTTT.

In its sample, this clonotype was seen a few times. The chain joins TRBV13 to TRBJ2-7, with 7 bases that match TRBD1. V gave up 4 bases and J gave up 0 bases; unmatched junction bases: 3. This CDR3 is built from 14 residues. Germline CDR1 is PRHDT and CDR2 is FYEKMQ (reference sequence). This CDR3 reads CASSSWDSSYEQYF. DNA of the CDR3: TGTGCCAGCAGCTCTTGGGACAGCTCCTACGAGCAGTACTTC.

The V and J genes are TRBV3-1 and TRBJ1-2; D perhaps matches TRBD1 (5 bases). This CDR3 contains 18 residues. Trimming shortened V by 1 base and J by 6 bases, and 24 bases separated the two germline ends. Germline loops: CDR1 LGHDT, CDR2 YNNKEL (reference sequence). The CDR3 reads CASSQVFRQGRALNGYTF. The CDR3 DNA is TGTGCCAGCAGCCAAGTGTTTAGGCAGGGAAGAGCTTTAAATGGCTACACCTTC.

This clonotype has ten or more counts. The chain combines TRBV28 with TRBJ1-2, with TRBD1 matching over 8 bases. The V segment lost 6 bases and the J segment 8 bases; nucleotides outside the gene matches: 8. Germline V CDR1 and CDR2: MDHEN, SYDVKM. The CDR3 covers 13 residues. The chain's CDR3 is CASRPPGGEGYTF. CDR3 sequence (DNA): TGTGCCAGCAGACCTCCAGGGGGCGAGGGCTACACCTTC.

This clonotype was counted only a few times. This chain connects TRBV19 to TRBJ2-7; D tentatively reads TRBD1 or TRBD2 (5 bases each). Germline loops: CDR1 LNHDA, CDR2 SQIVND (reference sequence). Trimming stripped 5 bases from V and 4 bases from J, with 27 bases between. CDR3 size: 18 residues. CDR3 DNA: TGTGCCAGTAGTTTGATTTTGGGTACTACGGGGCGGAGTTACGAGCAGTACTTC. It yields the protein CASSLILGTTGRSYEQYF.

This clonotype has only a few counts. The V call is TRBV3-1, the J call TRBJ2-7; no clear D gene. Trimming took off 4 bases at V and 5 bases at J, with 12 bases between the two ends. The V gene's germline CDR1 is LGHDT and CDR2 YNNKEL (reference sequence). The CDR3 runs 13 residues. Here the CDR3 reads CASSLGVEDEQYF. CDR3 bases: TGTGCCAGCAGCCTGGGTGTTGAGGACGAGCAGTACTTC.

This clonotype appeared a few times. This chain links TRBV5-8 with TRBJ2-3; D perhaps matches TRBD2 (5 bases). Germline CDR1 and CDR2: SGHTS and YDEGEE. The CDR3 extends over 14 amino acids. Trimming stripped 0 bases from V and 2 bases from J, with 7 bases between. The CDR3 coding sequence is TGTGCCAGCAGCTTGGGACTATACACAGATACGCAGTATTTT. It translates to CASSLGLYTDTQYF. Together with reference TRBV5-8 and TRBJ2-3, the CDR3 gives the full variable domain: EAGVTQSPTHLIKTRGQQATLRCSPISGHTSVYWYQQALGLGLQFLLWYDEGEERNRGNFPPRFSGRQFPNYSSELNVNALELEDSALYLCASSLGLYTDTQYFGPGTRLTVL.